Listed below are T cell receptor beta chains from one sample, sequenced in a study of T cell responses to AZD1222 COVID-19 vaccine. Produced via immunoSEQ multiplex PCR; TCRdb's table is partial and in-frame only. The sample shows 95,000 to 130,000 clones, 70% to 90% of them seen only once. The sequenced sample was peripheral blood, obtained on day 0 of MenACWY control vaccination. These TCRs come from an adult in good health. Both conserved end residues are part of each CDR3. A D gene is named only where the DNA matches it firmly. Clone size is shown for a subset of rows, as once, few, many or a class of expanded clone.

TRBJ1-3 | TRBV6-5 | - | few | TGTGCCAGCAGTTACTTACCCTTAGGGGCTGGAAACACCATATATTTT | CASSYLPLGAGNTIYF
TRBJ1-1 | TRBV7-8 | - | - | TGTGCCAGCAGCCCTTATATGAACACTGAAGCTTTCTTT | CASSPYMNTEAFF
TRBJ2-3 | TRBV5-1 | TRBD2 | few | TGCGCCAGCAGATCTAGCGGACTAACAGATACGCAGTATTTT | CASRSSGLTDTQYF
TRBJ1-2 | TRBV28 | - | few | TGTGCCAGCAGTCTCGAAGGTGGCTACACCTTC | CASSLEGGYTF
TRBJ1-5 | TRBV12-3/TRBV12-4 | - | - | TGTGCCAGCAGTCCTAGCGGGGGACAGCCCCAGCATTTT | CASSPSGGQPQHF
TRBJ1-1 | TRBV4-3 | - | - | TGCGCCAGCAGCCAAGACAGGGGTGCCACTGAAGCTTTCTTT | CASSQDRGATEAFF
TRBJ2-1 | TRBV7-6 | TRBD1 | - | TGTGCCAGCAGCTTAGTAGGGACAGGGTGGACGCATGAGCAGTTCTTC | CASSLVGTGWTHEQFF
TRBJ1-3 | TRBV28 | - | - | TGTGCCAGCAGTTTGGGCGGGACCTCTGGAAACACCATATATTTT | CASSLGGTSGNTIYF
TRBJ1-4 | TRBV28 | - | - | TGTGCCAGCGAGCCCCAGATTCAGGAAAAACTGTTTTTT | CASEPQIQEKLFF
TRBJ1-6 | TRBV3-1/TRBV3-2 | - | - | TGTGCCAGCAGCCAGTCAGCTTTTGCGGGCCGGGGGAATTCACCCCTCCACTTT | CASSQSAFAGRGNSPLHF
TRBJ1-3 | TRBV5-1 | - | - | TGCGCCAGCAGCCATGACGGCGCAAACACCATATATTTT | CASSHDGANTIYF
TRBJ1-4 | TRBV20-1 | - | - | TGCAGTGCTAGTGGCGGGACACCTAATGAAAAACTGTTTTTT | CSASGGTPNEKLFF
TRBJ2-1 | TRBV6-2/TRBV6-3 | TRBD2 | - | TGTGCCAGCAGTGGACTAGCGGGGGGGCCATCCTACAATGAGCAGTTCTTC | CASSGLAGGPSYNEQFF
TRBJ1-6 | TRBV28 | TRBD1 | few | TGTGCCAGCAGTAGCCCGGACAGGTTAAATTCACCCCTCCACTTT | CASSSPDRLNSPLHF
TRBJ1-3 | TRBV30 | - | once | TGTGCCTGGAGTGGAGGGGCTGGTGGAAACACCATATATTTT | CAWSGGAGGNTIYF
TRBJ2-5 | TRBV18 | TRBD1 | - | TGTGCCAGCTCACGCGTACAGGGGATCCAAGAGACCCAGTACTTC | CASSRVQGIQETQYF
TRBJ1-5 | TRBV4-1 | - | - | TGCGCCAGCAGCCAATTTCCAGGGTATAGCAATCAGCCCCAGCATTTT | CASSQFPGYSNQPQHF
TRBJ1-3 | TRBV4-2 | - | - | TGTGCCAGCAGCGGCAGGTACTCTGGAAACACCATATATTTT | CASSGRYSGNTIYF
TRBJ2-7 | TRBV19 | - | once | TGTGCCAGTAGACCAGGGGTGGGGTTCTACGAGCAGTACTTC | CASRPGVGFYEQYF
TRBJ2-5 | TRBV30 | - | - | TGTGCCTGGGGAGGGGGCGCGGGTCAAGAGACCCAGTACTTC | CAWGGGAGQETQYF
TRBJ1-2 | TRBV24-1 | - | - | TGTGCCACCAGTGACACCGGACAGTTCTATGGCTACACCTTC | CATSDTGQFYGYTF
TRBJ2-1 | TRBV18 | - | - | TGTGCCAGCTCACCGCTGACGGGAGTCTCCTACAATGAGCAGTTCTTC | CASSPLTGVSYNEQFF
TRBJ1-2 | TRBV5-1 | - | - | TGCGCCAGCAGCTTGGGCAGGACCGTGTTAGAGGGCTACACCTTC | CASSLGRTVLEGYTF
TRBJ1-5 | TRBV28 | - | once | TGTGCCAGCAGTTTAGAACCTTACAATCAGCCCCAGCATTTT | CASSLEPYNQPQHF
TRBJ1-2 | TRBV5-1 | TRBD1 | - | TGCGCCAGCAGCTTGGGAGACAGGGGTGGTAGTGGCTACACCTTC | CASSLGDRGGSGYTF
TRBJ2-2 | TRBV6-2/TRBV6-3 | - | once | TGTGCCAGCAGTTACTCGATGGATACCCCCGGGGAGCTGTTTTTT | CASSYSMDTPGELFF
TRBJ1-2 | TRBV28 | - | - | TGTGCCAGCAGTTTGCTCCTTTCTGGCTACACCTTC | CASSLLLSGYTF
TRBJ2-1 | TRBV4-1 | TRBD1 | - | TGCGCCAGCAGCCAAGGGGGACAGTACTCCTACAATGAGCAGTTCTTC | CASSQGGQYSYNEQFF
TRBJ2-7 | TRBV28 | - | - | TGTGCCAGCACCCCCGGACAGTCCTACGAGCAGTACTTC | CASTPGQSYEQYF
TRBJ1-2 | TRBV28 | - | - | TGTGCCAGCAGTTTATGGGGGTTCTCGGGTAACTATGGCTACACCTTC | CASSLWGFSGNYGYTF
TRBJ1-4 | TRBV5-8 | - | few | TGTGCCAGCAGCGGGGGCCTTAATGAAAAACTGTTTTTT | CASSGGLNEKLFF
TRBJ2-5 | TRBV6-5 | - | - | TGTGCCAGCAGTTACTCCGGGAAAGAGACCCAGTACTTC | CASSYSGKETQYF
TRBJ2-5 | TRBV11-2 | - | - | TGTGCCAGCAGCTTGGGGCAAGAGACCCAGTACTTC | CASSLGQETQYF
TRBJ2-1 | TRBV7-2 | - | few | TGTGCCAGCAGCTTATATAGCGCTCCGAGCTCCTACAATGAGCAGTTCTTC | CASSLYSAPSSYNEQFF
TRBJ1-4 | TRBV4-1 | TRBD1 | - | TGCGCCAGCAGCCCACAACCTCCCGGGACAGGGGGTGAAAAACTGTTTTTT | CASSPQPPGTGGEKLFF
TRBJ1-1 | TRBV6-2/TRBV6-3 | - | once | TGTGCCAGCAGTTACGATCTGGAAAACATGAACACTGAAGCTTTCTTT | CASSYDLENMNTEAFF
TRBJ1-1 | TRBV2 | TRBD1 | - | TGTGCCAGCACCGGAACCGGGACAGGGGGCGGGTACACTGAAGCTTTCTTT | CASTGTGTGGGYTEAFF
TRBJ1-2 | TRBV2 | - | - | TGTGCCAGCACCACCGGGACGACAGGAATTCGTGGCTACACCTTC | CASTTGTTGIRGYTF
TRBJ1-3 | TRBV18 | - | - | TGTGCCAGCTCACCTAACCCGGGGCTCTCTGGAAACACCATATATTTT | CASSPNPGLSGNTIYF
TRBJ2-2 | TRBV9 | - | - | TGTGCCAGCAGCGTAGGACTAGAGGGCGGGGAGCTGTTTTTT | CASSVGLEGGELFF
TRBJ1-2 | TRBV28 | - | - | TGTGCCAGCAGCCAACCGGGGGGGATGGGCTATGGCTACACCTTC | CASSQPGGMGYGYTF